The T cell receptor (beta chain) described here comes from a study of blood T cell repertoires in COVID-19. Across the whole study: The United States, Italy and Spain provided the acute and convalescent COVID-19 samples.

Self-reported history from a screening survey and questionnaire set each donor's cohort. The table came from immunoSEQ multiplex PCR; TCRdb's copy has only in-frame clones and leaves some out. There are 150,000 or so clones in the sample; about 85% occur only once, and approximately 4.3% lies in the top ten. By sample fraction, this clone is medium-sized. Germline CDR1 is MNHNS and CDR2 is SASEGT. The V and J ends lost 1 base and 5 bases respectively, with 9 bases between them. The CDR3 length is 14 residues. The V gene is TRBV6-1, the J gene TRBJ2-1, with D unclear. The sample was PBMCs or T cells enriched from blood (not recorded which). The TCR originated in a woman aged 40 to 50 who had been exposed to COVID-19. This chain's CDR3 is CASSEEYRDNEQFF. CDR3 DNA: TGTGCCAGCAGTGAAGAATACCGGGACAATGAGCAGTTCTTC.